These 3 T cell receptor beta chains were sequenced from one sample in a study of Graves' ophthalmopathy and Graves' hyperthyroidism. Amplified material comprised TCR beta CDR3 regions derived from RNA transcripts. First-round RT-PCR employed HTBI primers, with a second-round multiplex PCR after it. MiXCR was run by TCRdb on the multiplex PCR reads, yielding one entry per CDR3 protein. The table shows approximately 640,000 distinct CDR3 sequences, with roughly 41% occurring only once. Sample: peripheral blood. The source of these receptors is an adult man with Graves' ophthalmopathy.

The sample holds a few counts of this clonotype. The rearrangement joins TRBV14 to TRBJ1-2; the D is unclear. Germline V gives CDR1 SGHDN, CDR2 FVKESK. The germline V and J ends were trimmed by 2 bases and 4 bases, with 17 bases remaining between them. There are 16 residues in the CDR3. The CDR3 region has the DNA TGTGCCAGCAGCCAATCCCCCAAATCCCGAATCTATGGCTACACCTTC. Residues: CASSQSPKSRIYGYTF.

The table lists this clonotype with many counts. The chain has TRBV19 and TRBJ2-2, with a weak D call TRBD2 (5 bases). CDR3 length equals 15 residues. Trimming took off 3 bases at V and 0 bases at J, with 8 bases between the two ends. The V gene's germline CDR1 is LNHDA and CDR2 SQIVND (reference sequence). CDR3 coding DNA: TGTGCCAGTAGTATCCTGAGGGCGAACACCGGGGAGCTGTTTTTT. Translated, it gives CASSILRANTGELFF.

V gene TRBV25-1 combines with J gene TRBJ1-2; no clear D gene. The CDR3 sequence is 13 residues long. Germline V gene data show CDR1 as MGHDK and CDR2 as SYGVNS. The V end lost 6 bases, the J end lost 4 bases, and 12 bases lay between the germline ends. The CDR3 DNA sequence: TGTGCCAGCAGAGGTAGTCGGCTCTATGGCTACACCTTC. The encoded protein is CASRGSRLYGYTF.